This T cell receptor beta chain derives from a study of CD8+ T cells in alopecia areata. Extraction and reverse transcription of RNA yielded cDNA as the sequencing template. TCRdb's table, derived via immunoSEQ multiplex PCR, lists solely in-frame clones and lacks some. The repertoire consists of roughly 130,000 clones, with 45% to 60% occurring once and the leading ten covering 3.5% to 5.5%. This clone has a single count. The authors sorted CD4+ and CD8+ T cells from PBMCs. Trimming took 4 bases from V and 6 from J, leaving 11 bases between them. This CDR3 region has 13 residues. From germline, CDR1 is SGHRS and CDR2 YFSETQ.

The sample consisted of CD4+ T cells sorted from blood, taken at week 0. V gene TRBV5-1 combines with J gene TRBJ1-5, with TRBD1 as a possible D gene (5 bases). This receptor was taken from a human donor with alopecia areata. The CDR3 reads CASSLQGSQPQHF. As DNA, the CDR3 is TGCGCCAGCAGCCTCCAGGGATCTCAGCCCCAGCATTTT. Supplemented by reference TRBV5-1 and TRBJ1-5, the full variable domain reads KAGVTQTPRYLIKTRGQQVTLSCSPISGHRSVSWYQQTPGQGLQFLFEYFSETQRNKGNFPGRFSGRQFSNSRSEMNVSTLELGDSALYLCASSLQGSQPQHFGDGTRLSIL.